This T cell receptor (beta chain) emerged from a study of T cells in Graves' hyperthyroidism and ophthalmopathy. The overall study: Blood was drawn when the patient was first diagnosed and still untreated.

The CDR3 extends over 15 amino acids. The V end was cut by 8 bases, the J end by 4 bases, with 17 bases between. Germline CDR1 MDHEN, CDR2 SYDVKM. This clonotype was observed at least ten times. No antigen is known for it. Each diagnosis was grounded in clinical symptoms, serum thyroxine and TRAb, thyroid ultrasound, and orbital computed tomography. The study, taken as a whole, reports: The model's output predicted ophthalmopathy at a median of 6.5 months prior to onset.

TCR beta CDR3 region amplification was performed from RNA transcripts. First-round RT-PCR of the TCR CDR3 relied on the HTBI primer set. TCRdb reanalysed the multiplex PCR reads using MiXCR and keeps one entry per CDR3 protein. This sample has around 300,000 distinct CDR3 sequences, with about an eighth found just once. The V call is TRBV28, the J call TRBJ2-2; D perhaps matches TRBD2 (6 bases). This receptor was obtained from a woman between 35 and 50 years old with Graves' ophthalmopathy. Sequencing input: blood. As DNA, the CDR3 is TGTGCCAGCGGGCTGACTAGTCGGGCCACCGGGGAGCTGTTTTTT. As protein: CASGLTSRATGELFF.